Included here is one T cell receptor (beta chain) sequence, with context. Regarding time point: after neoadjuvant nivolumab, at surgical resection. Some clones are missing from TCRdb's copy, which holds only in-frame ones; the method was immunoSEQ multiplex PCR. The table records about 23,000 clones, 27% of them present only once. The data stem from a study of neoadjuvant anti-PD-1 for oral cavity cancer. Study as a whole: Most patients had three to four biweekly doses of 3 mg/kg nivolumab before resection. Patients without progression got a fourth dose around day 43.

CDR1 is SGHTA and CDR2 is FQGNSA in the germline V gene. Trimming shortened V by 5 bases and J by 9 bases, and 14 bases separated the two germline ends. The CDR3 has 13 amino acids. The chain employs TRBV7-2 and TRBJ2-1; D unresolved. The source is a person between 40 and 85 years old with oral cavity squamous cell carcinoma. The sample in question was tumor tissue, obtained after nivolumab (anti-PD-1) treatment. The CDR3 region has the DNA TGTGCCAGCAGCGAGTGGGGTAGGGCTGAGCAGTTCTTC. This codes for CASSEWGRAEQFF.